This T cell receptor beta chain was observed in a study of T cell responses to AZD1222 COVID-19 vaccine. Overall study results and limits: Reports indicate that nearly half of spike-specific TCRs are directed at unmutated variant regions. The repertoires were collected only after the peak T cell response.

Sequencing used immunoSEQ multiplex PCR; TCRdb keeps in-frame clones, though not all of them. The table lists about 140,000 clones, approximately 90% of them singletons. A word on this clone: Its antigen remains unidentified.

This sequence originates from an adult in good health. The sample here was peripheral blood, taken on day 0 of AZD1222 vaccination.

The CDR3 nucleotides are TGTGCCATCAGTGAGGTCCAGATACACACTGAAGCTTTCTTT. Its protein product is CAISEVQIHTEAFF. This rearrangement joins TRBV10-3 to TRBJ1-1; D not certain. From germline, CDR1 is ENHRY and CDR2 SYGVKD. The CDR3 extends over 14 amino acids. Deletions cut 2 bases from V and 3 bases from J, with 10 bases between.